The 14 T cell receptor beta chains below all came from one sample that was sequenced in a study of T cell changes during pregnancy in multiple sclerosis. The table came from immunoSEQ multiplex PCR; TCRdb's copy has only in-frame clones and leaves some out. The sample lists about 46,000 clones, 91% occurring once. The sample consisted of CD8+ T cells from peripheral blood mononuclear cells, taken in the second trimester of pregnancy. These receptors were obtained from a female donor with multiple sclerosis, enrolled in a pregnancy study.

CDR3 sequence reads: CASSLGSSGDTQYF. DNA of the CDR3: TGTGCCAGCAGCTTAGGTAGTAGCGGAGATACGCAGTATTTT. The chain uses TRBV7-9 and TRBJ2-3; TRBD2 might be the D (6 bases). Trimming took off 1 base at V and 5 bases at J, with 10 bases between the two ends. Germline V gene data show CDR1 as SEHNR and CDR2 as FQNEAQ (reference sequence). The CDR3 length is 14 residues.

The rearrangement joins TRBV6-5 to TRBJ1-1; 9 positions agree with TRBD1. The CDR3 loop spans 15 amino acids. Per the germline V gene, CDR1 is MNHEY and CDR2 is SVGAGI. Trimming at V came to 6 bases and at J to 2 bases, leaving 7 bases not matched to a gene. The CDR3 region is CASRYGTGINTEAFF. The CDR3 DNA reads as TGTGCCAGCAGGTACGGGACAGGGATCAACACTGAAGCTTTCTTT.

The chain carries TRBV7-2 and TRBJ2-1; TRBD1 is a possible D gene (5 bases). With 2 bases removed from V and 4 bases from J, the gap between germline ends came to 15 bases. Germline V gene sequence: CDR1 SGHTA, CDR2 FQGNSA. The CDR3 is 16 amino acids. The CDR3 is CASSLSLRVPYNEQFF. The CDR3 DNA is TGTGCCAGCAGCTTAAGCCTCAGGGTTCCGTACAATGAGCAGTTCTTC.

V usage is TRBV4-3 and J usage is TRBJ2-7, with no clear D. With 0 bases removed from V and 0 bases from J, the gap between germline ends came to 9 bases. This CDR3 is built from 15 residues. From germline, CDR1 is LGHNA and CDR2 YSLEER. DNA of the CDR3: TGCGCCAGCAGCCAAGAGTTCGGTAGCTCCTACGAGCAGTACTTC. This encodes CASSQEFGSSYEQYF.

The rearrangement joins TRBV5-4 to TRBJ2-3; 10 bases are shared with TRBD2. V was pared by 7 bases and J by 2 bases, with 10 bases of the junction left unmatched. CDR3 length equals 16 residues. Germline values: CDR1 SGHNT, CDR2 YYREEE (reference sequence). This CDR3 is CASPAPGLASTDTQYF. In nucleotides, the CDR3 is TGTGCCAGCCCGGCCCCGGGACTAGCGTCCACAGATACGCAGTATTTT.

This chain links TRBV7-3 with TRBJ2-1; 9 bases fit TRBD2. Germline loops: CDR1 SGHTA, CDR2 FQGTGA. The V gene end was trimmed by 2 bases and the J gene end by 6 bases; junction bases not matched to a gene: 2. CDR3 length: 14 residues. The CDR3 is CASSLAGGPNEQFF. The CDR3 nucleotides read TGTGCCAGCAGCTTAGCGGGGGGGCCCAATGAGCAGTTCTTC.

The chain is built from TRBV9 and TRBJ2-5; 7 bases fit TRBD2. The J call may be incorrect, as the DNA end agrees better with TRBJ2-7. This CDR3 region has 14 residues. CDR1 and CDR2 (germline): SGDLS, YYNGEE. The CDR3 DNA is TGTGCCAGCAGCGTGGGGGGGACCGCCTACGAGCAGTACTTC. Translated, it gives CASSVGGTAYEQYF.

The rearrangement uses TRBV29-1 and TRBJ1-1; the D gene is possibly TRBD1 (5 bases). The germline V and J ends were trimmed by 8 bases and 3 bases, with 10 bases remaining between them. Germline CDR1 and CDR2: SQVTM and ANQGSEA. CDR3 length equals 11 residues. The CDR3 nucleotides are TGCAGCTTCCAAGGGGACACTGAAGCTTTCTTT. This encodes CSFQGDTEAFF.

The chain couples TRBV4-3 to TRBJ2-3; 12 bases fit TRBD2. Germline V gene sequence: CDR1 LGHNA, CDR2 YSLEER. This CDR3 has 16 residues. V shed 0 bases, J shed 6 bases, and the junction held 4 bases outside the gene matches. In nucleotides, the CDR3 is TGCGCCAGCAGCCAAGATCTAGCGGGGGGGCCGGATACGCAGTATTTT. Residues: CASSQDLAGGPDTQYF.

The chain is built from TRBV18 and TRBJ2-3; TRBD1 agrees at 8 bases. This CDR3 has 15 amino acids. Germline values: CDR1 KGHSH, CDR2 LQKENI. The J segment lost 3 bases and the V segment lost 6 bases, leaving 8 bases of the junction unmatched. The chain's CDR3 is CASSVNRGETDTQYF. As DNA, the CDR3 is TGTGCCAGCTCCGTCAACAGGGGGGAGACAGATACGCAGTATTTT. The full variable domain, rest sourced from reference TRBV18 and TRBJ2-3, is NAGVMQNPRHLVRRRGQEARLRCSPMKGHSHVYWYRQLPEEGLKFMVYLQKENIIDESGMPKERFSAEFPKEGPSILRIQQVVRGDSAAYFCASSVNRGETDTQYFGPGTRLTVL.

For the CDR3, the DNA is TGTGCCAGCAGCGACAGTGCAGATACGCAGTATTTT. It translates to CASSDSADTQYF. This chain links TRBV7-9 with TRBJ2-3, with D perhaps matching TRBD1 (5 bases). The CDR3 is 12 residues long. Per the germline V gene, CDR1 is SEHNR and CDR2 is FQNEAQ (reference sequence). Trimming cost V 5 bases and J 4 bases, with 7 bases left between them. Filled out from reference TRBV7-9 and TRBJ2-3, the complete variable domain reads DTGVSQNPRHKITKRGQNVTFRCDPISEHNRLYWYRQTLGQGPEFLTYFQNEAQLEKSRLLSDRFSAERPKGSFSTLEIQRTEQGDSAMYLCASSDSADTQYFGPGTRLTVL.

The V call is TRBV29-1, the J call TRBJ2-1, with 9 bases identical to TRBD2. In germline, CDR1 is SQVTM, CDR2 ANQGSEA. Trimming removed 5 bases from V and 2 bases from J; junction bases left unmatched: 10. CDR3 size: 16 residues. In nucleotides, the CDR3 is TGCAGCGTTCCCCCCCCAGCGGGGGGTACCTACAATGAGCAGTTCTTC. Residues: CSVPPPAGGTYNEQFF.

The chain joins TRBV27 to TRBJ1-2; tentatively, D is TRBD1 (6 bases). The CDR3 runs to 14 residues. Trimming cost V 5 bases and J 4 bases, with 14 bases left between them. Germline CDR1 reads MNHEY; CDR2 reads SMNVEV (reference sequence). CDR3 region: CASSTGMLSYGYTF. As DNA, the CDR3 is TGTGCCAGCAGTACAGGGATGTTGTCCTATGGCTACACCTTC.

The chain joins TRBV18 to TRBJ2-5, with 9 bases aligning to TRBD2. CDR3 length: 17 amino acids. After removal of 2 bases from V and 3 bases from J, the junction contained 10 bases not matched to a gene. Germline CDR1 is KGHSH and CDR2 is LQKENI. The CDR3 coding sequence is TGTGCCAGCTCACCAAATACAGCGGGGGGATTGGAAGAGACCCAGTACTTC. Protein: CASSPNTAGGLEETQYF.